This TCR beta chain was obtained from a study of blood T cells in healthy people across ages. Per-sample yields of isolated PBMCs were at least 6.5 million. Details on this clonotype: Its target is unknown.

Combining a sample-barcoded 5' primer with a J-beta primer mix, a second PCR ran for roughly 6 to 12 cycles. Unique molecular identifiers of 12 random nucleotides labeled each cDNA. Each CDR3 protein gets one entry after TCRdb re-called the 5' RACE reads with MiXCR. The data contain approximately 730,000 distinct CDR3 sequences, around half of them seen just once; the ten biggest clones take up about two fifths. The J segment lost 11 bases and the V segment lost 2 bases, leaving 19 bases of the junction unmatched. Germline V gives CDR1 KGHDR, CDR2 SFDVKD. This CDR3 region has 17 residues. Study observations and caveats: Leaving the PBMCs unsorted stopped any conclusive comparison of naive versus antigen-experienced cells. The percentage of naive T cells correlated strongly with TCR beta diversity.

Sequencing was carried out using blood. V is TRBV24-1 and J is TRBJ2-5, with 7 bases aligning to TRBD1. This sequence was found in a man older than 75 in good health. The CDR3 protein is CATSDSSPATGWYEQYF. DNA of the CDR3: TGTGCCACCAGTGATTCCAGCCCAGCGACAGGGTGGTATGAGCAGTACTTC.